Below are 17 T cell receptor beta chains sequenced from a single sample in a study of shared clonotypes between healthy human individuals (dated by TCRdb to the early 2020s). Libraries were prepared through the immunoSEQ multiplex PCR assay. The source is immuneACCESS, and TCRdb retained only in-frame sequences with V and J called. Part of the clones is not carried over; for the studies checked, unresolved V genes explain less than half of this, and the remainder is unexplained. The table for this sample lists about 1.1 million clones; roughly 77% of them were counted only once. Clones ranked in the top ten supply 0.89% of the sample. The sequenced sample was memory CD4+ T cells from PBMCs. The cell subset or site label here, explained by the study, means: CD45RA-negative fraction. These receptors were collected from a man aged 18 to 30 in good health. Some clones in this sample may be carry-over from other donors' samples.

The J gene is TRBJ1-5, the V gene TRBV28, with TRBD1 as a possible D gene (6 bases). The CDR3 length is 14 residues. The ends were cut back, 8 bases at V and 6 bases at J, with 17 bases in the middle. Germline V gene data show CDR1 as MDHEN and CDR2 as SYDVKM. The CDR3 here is CASVLSRGVQPQHF. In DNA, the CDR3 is TGTGCCAGCGTATTGAGCAGGGGAGTTCAGCCCCAGCATTTT. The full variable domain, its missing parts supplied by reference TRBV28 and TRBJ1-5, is DVKVTQSSRYLVKRTGEKVFLECVQDMDHENMFWYRQDPGLGLRLIYFSYDVKMKEKGDIPEGYSVSREKKERFSLILESASTNQTSMYLCASVLSRGVQPQHFGDGTRLSIL.

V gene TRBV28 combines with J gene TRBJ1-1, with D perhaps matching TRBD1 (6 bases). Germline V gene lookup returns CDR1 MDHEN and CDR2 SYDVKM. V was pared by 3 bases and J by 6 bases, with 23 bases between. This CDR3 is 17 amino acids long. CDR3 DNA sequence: TGTGCCAGCAGTTTGAGTACTATGACAGGTACTCGCCCTGAAGCTTTCTTT. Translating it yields CASSLSTMTGTRPEAFF.

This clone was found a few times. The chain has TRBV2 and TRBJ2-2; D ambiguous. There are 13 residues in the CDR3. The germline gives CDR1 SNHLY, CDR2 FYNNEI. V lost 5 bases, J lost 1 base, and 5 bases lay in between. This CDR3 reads CASSRLNTGELFF. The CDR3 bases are TGTGCCAGCAGTAGACTGAACACCGGGGAGCTGTTTTTT. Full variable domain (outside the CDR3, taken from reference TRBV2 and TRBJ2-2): EPEVTQTPSHQVTQMGQEVILRCVPISNHLYFYWYRQILGQKVEFLVSFYNNEISEKSEIFDDQFSVERPDGSNFTLKIRSTKLEDSAMYFCASSRLNTGELFFGEGSRLTVL.

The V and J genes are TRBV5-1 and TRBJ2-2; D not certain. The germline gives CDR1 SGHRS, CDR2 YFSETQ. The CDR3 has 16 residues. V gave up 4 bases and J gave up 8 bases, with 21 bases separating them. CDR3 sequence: CASSPEPGPVGGELFF. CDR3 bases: TGCGCCAGCAGCCCGGAACCGGGCCCCGTAGGGGGGGAGCTGTTTTTT.

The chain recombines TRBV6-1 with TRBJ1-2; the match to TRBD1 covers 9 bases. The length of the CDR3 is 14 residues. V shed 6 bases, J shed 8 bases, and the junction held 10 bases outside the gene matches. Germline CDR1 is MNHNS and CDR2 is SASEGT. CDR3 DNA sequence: TGTGCCAGCAGAACAGGGGGCGCGGAATACGGCTACACCTTC. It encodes CASRTGGAEYGYTF.

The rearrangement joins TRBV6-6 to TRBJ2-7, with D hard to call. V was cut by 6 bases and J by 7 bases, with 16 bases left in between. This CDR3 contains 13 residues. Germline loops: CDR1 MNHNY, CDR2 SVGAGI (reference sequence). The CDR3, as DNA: TGTGCCAGCAGACTCATGCTCTGCTGTGAGCAGTACTTC. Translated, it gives CASRLMLCCEQYF.

CDR3 amino acids: CASRTGTGSRYEQFF. CDR3 DNA sequence: TGTGCCAGCAGGACCGGGACAGGGTCAAGATATGAGCAGTTCTTC. V and J are TRBV28 and TRBJ2-1; 9 nucleotides match TRBD1. The CDR3 length is 15 residues. Germline loops: CDR1 MDHEN, CDR2 SYDVKM. V was pared by 6 bases and J by 8 bases, with 11 bases of the junction left unmatched.

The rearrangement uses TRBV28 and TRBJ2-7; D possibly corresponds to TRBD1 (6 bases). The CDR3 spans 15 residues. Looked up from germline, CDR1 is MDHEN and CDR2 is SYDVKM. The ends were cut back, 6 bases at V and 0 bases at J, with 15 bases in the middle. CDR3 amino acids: CASRSGTPDSYEQYF. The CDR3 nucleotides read TGTGCCAGCAGGTCCGGGACACCAGACTCCTACGAGCAGTACTTC.

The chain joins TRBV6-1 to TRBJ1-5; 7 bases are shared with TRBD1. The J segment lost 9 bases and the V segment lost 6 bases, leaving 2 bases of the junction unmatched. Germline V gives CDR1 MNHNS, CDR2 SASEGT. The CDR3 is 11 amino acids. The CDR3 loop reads CASSRDRPQHF. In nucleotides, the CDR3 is TGTGCCAGCAGCCGGGACAGGCCCCAGCATTTT.

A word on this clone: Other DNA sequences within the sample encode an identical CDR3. The CDR3 loop reads CASSPTGTSGREQYF. The CDR3 region has the DNA TGTGCCAGCTCACCAACCGGGACTAGCGGGAGAGAGCAGTACTTC. V usage is TRBV18 and J usage is TRBJ2-7, with 14 bases aligning to TRBD2. After removal of 2 bases from V and 7 bases from J, the junction contained 4 bases not matched to a gene. Germline V gene sequence: CDR1 KGHSH, CDR2 LQKENI. The CDR3 has 15 residues. Using reference TRBV18 and TRBJ2-7 for the parts outside the CDR3, the full variable domain is NAGVMQNPRHLVRRRGQEARLRCSPMKGHSHVYWYRQLPEEGLKFMVYLQKENIIDESGMPKERFSAEFPKEGPSILRIQQVVRGDSAAYFCASSPTGTSGREQYFGPGTRLTVT.

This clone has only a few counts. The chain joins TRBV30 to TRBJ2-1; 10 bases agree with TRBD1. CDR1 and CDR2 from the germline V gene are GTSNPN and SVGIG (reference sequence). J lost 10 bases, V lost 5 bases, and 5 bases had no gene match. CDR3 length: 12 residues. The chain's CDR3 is CAWDRGRGEQFF. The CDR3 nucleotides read TGTGCCTGGGACAGGGGGCGCGGAGAGCAGTTCTTC.

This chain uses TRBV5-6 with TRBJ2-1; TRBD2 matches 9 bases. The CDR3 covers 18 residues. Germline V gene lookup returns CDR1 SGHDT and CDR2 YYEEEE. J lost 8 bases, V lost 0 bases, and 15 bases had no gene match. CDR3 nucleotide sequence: TGTGCCAGCAGCTTGGGACGGGCGGGAGGGCCTAGTTCTTATGAGCAGTTCTTC. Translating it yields CASSLGRAGGPSSYEQFF.

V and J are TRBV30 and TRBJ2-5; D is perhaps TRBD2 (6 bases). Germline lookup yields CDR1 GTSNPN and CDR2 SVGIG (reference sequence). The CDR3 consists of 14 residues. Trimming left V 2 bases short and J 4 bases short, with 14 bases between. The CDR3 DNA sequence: TGTGCCTGGAGTCGGACGGGAGTCGCAGAGACCCAGTACTTC. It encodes CAWSRTGVAETQYF.

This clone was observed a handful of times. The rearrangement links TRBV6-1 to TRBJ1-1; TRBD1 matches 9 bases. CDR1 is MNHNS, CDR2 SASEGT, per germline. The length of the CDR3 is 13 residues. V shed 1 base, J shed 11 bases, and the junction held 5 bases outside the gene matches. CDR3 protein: CASSEGQGVTAFF. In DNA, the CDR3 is TGTGCCAGCAGTGAAGGACAGGGGGTCACGGCTTTCTTT.

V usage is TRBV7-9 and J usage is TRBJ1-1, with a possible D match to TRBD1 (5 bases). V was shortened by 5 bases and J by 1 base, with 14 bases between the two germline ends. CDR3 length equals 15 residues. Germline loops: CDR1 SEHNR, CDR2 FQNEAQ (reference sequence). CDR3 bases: TGTGCCAGCAGCCCGCCCGGGACTGCGAACACTGAAGCTTTCTTT. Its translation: CASSPPGTANTEAFF. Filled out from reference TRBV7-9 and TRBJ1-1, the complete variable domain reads DTGVSQNPRHKITKRGQNVTFRCDPISEHNRLYWYRQTLGQGPEFLTYFQNEAQLEKSRLLSDRFSAERPKGSFSTLEIQRTEQGDSAMYLCASSPPGTANTEAFFGQGTRLTVV.

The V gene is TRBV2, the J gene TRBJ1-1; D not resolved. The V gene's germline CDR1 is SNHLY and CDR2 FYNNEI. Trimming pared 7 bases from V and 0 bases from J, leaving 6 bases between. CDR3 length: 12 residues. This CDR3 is CASIGVNTEAFF. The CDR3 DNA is TGTGCCAGCATCGGGGTGAACACTGAAGCTTTCTTT.

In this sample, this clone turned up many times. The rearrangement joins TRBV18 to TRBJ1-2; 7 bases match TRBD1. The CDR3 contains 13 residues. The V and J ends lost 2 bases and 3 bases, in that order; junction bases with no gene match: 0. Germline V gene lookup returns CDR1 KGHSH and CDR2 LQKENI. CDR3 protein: CASSPGQDYGYTF. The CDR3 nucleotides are TGTGCCAGCTCACCAGGACAGGACTATGGCTACACCTTC.